The 30 T cell receptor beta chains presented below share a single source sample, sequenced in a study of blood T cell repertoires in COVID-19. Generated by immunoSEQ multiplex PCR, the TCRdb table keeps only in-frame clones and is missing some. This sample has roughly 250,000 clones, with 70% to 90% found just once. Sequenced material: PBMCs or T cells enriched from blood (not recorded which). The source of these receptors is a woman in her twenties or thirties who had recovered from COVID-19.

CDR3 sequence: CASSLTGGATDTQYF. In DNA form, the CDR3 reads TGTGCCAGCAGTCTTACAGGGGGCGCCACAGATACGCAGTATTTT. The chain carries TRBV28 and TRBJ2-3; 9 bases line up with TRBD1. This CDR3 contains 15 residues. The V segment lost 5 bases and the J segment 2 bases; nucleotides outside the gene matches: 5. Germline CDR1 and CDR2: MDHEN and SYDVKM.

This clone was detected once. V gene TRBV21-1 combines with J gene TRBJ2-7; the table's TRBD1 call for D was not verified on the DNA. TRBV21-1 is classified as a pseudogene. The CDR3 contains 15 residues. This chain's CDR3 is CASSKEVWLRDEQYF. The DNA for the CDR3 is TGTGCCAGCAGCAAAGAGGTCTGGCTCAGGGACGAGCAGTACTTC.

The CDR3 nucleotides read TGTGCCAGCAGCAAGGACAGGGGGATCACAGATACGCAGTATTTT. Protein: CASSKDRGITDTQYF. The gene calls are TRBV28 and TRBJ2-3, with 10 bases matching TRBD1. With 6 bases clipped from V and 2 bases from J, the junction kept 5 bases outside the gene matches. Germline V gene sequence: CDR1 MDHEN, CDR2 SYDVKM. The CDR3 runs to 15 residues.

V gene TRBV18 combines with J gene TRBJ2-4, with 9 bases matching TRBD1. From germline, CDR1 is KGHSH and CDR2 LQKENI. Trimming cost V 5 bases and J 0 bases; bases outside gene matches: 11. The CDR3 is 18 amino acids. The CDR3 is CASSSTSLTGGAKNIQYF. The CDR3 DNA sequence: TGTGCCAGCTCATCAACTTCTCTGACAGGGGGAGCCAAAAACATTCAGTACTTC.

This chain joins TRBV6-5 and TRBJ1-1; the D gene is possibly TRBD1 (5 bases). V shed 2 bases and J shed 10 bases, with 11 bases lying between them. The CDR3 contains 12 residues. Germline V gene data show CDR1 as MNHEY and CDR2 as SVGAGI. CDR3 in amino acids: CASSYKFGGAFF. CDR3 DNA sequence: TGTGCCAGCAGTTACAAATTCGGGGGAGCTTTCTTT.

The chain combines TRBV28 with TRBJ1-6; no clear D. This CDR3 is built from 13 residues. CDR1 is MDHEN and CDR2 is SYDVKM in the germline V gene. V lost 6 bases and J lost 9, with 12 bases in between. The CDR3 spells CASSPTFSSPLHF. CDR3 coding DNA: TGTGCCAGCAGCCCCACGTTCAGTTCACCCCTCCACTTT. The full variable domain, its missing parts supplied by reference TRBV28 and TRBJ1-6, is DVKVTQSSRYLVKRTGEKVFLECVQDMDHENMFWYRQDPGLGLRLIYFSYDVKMKEKGDIPEGYSVSREKKERFSLILESASTNQTSMYLCASSPTFSSPLHFGNGTRLTVT.

A single count supports this clone. The CDR3: CASSEALRGRSVEQFF. The CDR3 nucleotides are TGTGCCAGCAGTGAAGCGCTTCGGGGGAGGTCGGTTGAGCAGTTCTTC. The chain employs TRBV6-1 and TRBJ2-1; perhaps TRBD2 as D (6 bases). CDR1 MNHNS and CDR2 SASEGT come from the germline V gene. This CDR3 is built from 16 residues. Trimming took off 0 bases at V and 9 bases at J, with 18 bases between the two ends.

This clone was seen once. This chain uses TRBV3-1 (or the pseudogene TRBV3-2) with TRBJ1-4; D is possibly TRBD1 (5 bases). CDR3 size: 15 residues. The germline V gene encodes CDR1 LGHDT and CDR2 YNNKEL (reference sequence). Trimming removed 0 bases at V and 8 bases at J, with 13 bases between. As DNA, the CDR3 is TGTGCCAGCAGCCAAGAAGGCGGGGGGAGAGAAAAACTGTTTTTT. Translation gives CASSQEGGGREKLFF.

The rearrangement uses TRBV11-2 and TRBJ1-1; no clear D gene. Looked up from germline, CDR1 is SGHAT and CDR2 is FQNNGV. Trimming cost V 3 bases and J 4 bases, with 9 bases left between them. The CDR3 consists of 13 residues. The CDR3 here is CASSLRVRTEAFF. Written as DNA, the CDR3 is TGTGCCAGCAGCTTGCGGGTTCGCACTGAAGCTTTCTTT.

In its sample, this clone was seen a few times. The rearrangement uses TRBV27 and TRBJ1-2, with TRBD1 matching 8 bases. In germline, CDR1 is MNHEY, CDR2 SMNVEV (reference sequence). The CDR3 spans 14 residues. The J segment lost 8 bases and the V segment lost 7 bases, leaving 12 bases of the junction unmatched. In DNA form, the CDR3 reads TGTGCCAGCACCTCCAGGGGGCGAATTTACGGCTACACCTTC. Translation: CASTSRGRIYGYTF.

The chain couples TRBV29-1 to TRBJ1-1; 11 nucleotides agree with TRBD1. Germline CDR1 and CDR2: SQVTM and ANQGSEA. J gave up 1 base and V 5 bases, and 6 bases lay outside the gene matches. The CDR3 has 15 residues. Here the CDR3 DNA reads TGCAGCGTTACGGACAGGGGGCAAAAGAACACTGAAGCTTTCTTT. Encoded protein: CSVTDRGQKNTEAFF.

The rearrangement uses TRBV11-1 and TRBJ2-7, with 8 bases identical to TRBD1. J gave up 0 bases and V 6 bases, and 4 bases lay outside the gene matches. There are 14 residues in the CDR3. The germline V gene encodes CDR1 SGHAT and CDR2 FQDESV (reference sequence). CDR3 protein: CASRRGQVSYEQYF. The CDR3 nucleotides read TGTGCCAGCAGGCGGGGACAGGTCTCCTACGAGCAGTACTTC.

There are a few counts of this clone. The chain carries TRBV4-1 and TRBJ1-1; 8 bases match TRBD1. Germline lookup yields CDR1 MGHRA and CDR2 YSYEKL. The length of the CDR3 is 15 residues. V was pared by 7 bases and J by 1 base, with 8 bases of the junction left unmatched. CDR3 amino acids: CASNPFGTGNTEAFF. DNA of the CDR3: TGCGCCAGCAACCCGTTTGGGACAGGGAACACTGAAGCTTTCTTT.

The rearrangement links TRBV3-1 (or the pseudogene TRBV3-2) to TRBJ2-3; D not certain. V lost 0 bases and J 2 bases, leaving 9 bases between the germline ends. The CDR3 extends over 15 amino acids. Germline CDR1 LGHDT, CDR2 YNNKEL (reference sequence). In nucleotides, the CDR3 is TGTGCCAGCAGCCAAGATCAGAGGAACACAGATACGCAGTATTTT. Residues: CASSQDQRNTDTQYF.

This sequence joins TRBV29-1 and TRBJ1-1; TRBD1 agrees at 7 bases. The J segment lost 4 bases and the V segment lost 4 bases, leaving 12 bases of the junction unmatched. CDR3 length: 15 residues. CDR1 and CDR2 (germline): SQVTM, ANQGSEA. The CDR3 here is CSVAPYRGRGTEAFF. DNA of the CDR3: TGCAGCGTTGCTCCCTACAGGGGCAGGGGCACTGAAGCTTTCTTT.

The chain joins TRBV10-2 to TRBJ1-1; 7 bases fit TRBD1. Germline values: CDR1 WSHSY, CDR2 SAAADI. The CDR3 is 17 amino acids. V lost 3 bases to trimming and J lost 0 bases; unmatched junction nucleotides: 10. CDR3 in DNA: TGCGCCAGCAGTGATCGTGCGACAGGGATCATGAACACTGAAGCTTTCTTT. It codes for CASSDRATGIMNTEAFF.

This sequence joins TRBV2 and TRBJ2-5; 11 nucleotides agree with TRBD2. The V and J ends lost 7 bases and 5 bases, in that order; junction bases with no gene match: 6. The CDR3 extends over 14 amino acids. Germline V gene lookup returns CDR1 SNHLY and CDR2 FYNNEI. The CDR3 here is CASNQLAGDETQYF. The CDR3 DNA sequence: TGTGCCAGCAACCAACTAGCGGGGGATGAGACCCAGTACTTC.

This clone has a single count. The chain recombines TRBV19 with TRBJ2-5; TRBD1 matches at 10 bases. V shed 4 bases and J 1 base; nucleotides not matched to a gene: 3. The CDR3 runs 15 residues. Germline values: CDR1 LNHDA, CDR2 SQIVND (reference sequence). DNA for the CDR3: TGTGCCAGTAGTAGGGACAGGGGTAGCCAAGAGACCCAGTACTTC. Its translation is CASSRDRGSQETQYF.

The chain recombines TRBV6-6 with TRBJ2-7, with 10 bases matching TRBD2. The CDR3 is 15 amino acids. Germline CDR1 MNHNY, CDR2 SVGAGI (reference sequence). V was clipped by 4 bases and J by 7 bases; unmatched bases: 10. The CDR3 reads CASSFGASGSGEQYF. The CDR3 region has the DNA TGTGCCAGCAGTTTTGGGGCTAGCGGGAGCGGTGAGCAGTACTTC.

The CDR3 bases are TGCAGTGCTAGAGGGCTCACTGAAGCTTTCTTT. It is translated as CSARGLTEAFF. The V call is TRBV20-1, the J call TRBJ1-1, with D hard to call. The CDR3 has 11 residues. Germline CDR1 and CDR2: DFQATT and SNEGSKA (reference sequence). Deletions cut 1 base from V and 4 bases from J, with 4 bases between.

This rearrangement joins TRBV28 to TRBJ1-2; 7 positions match TRBD1. With 7 bases clipped from V and 4 bases from J, the junction kept 9 bases outside the gene matches. CDR3 size: 14 residues. Germline V lookup: CDR1 MDHEN, CDR2 SYDVKM. The CDR3 DNA reads as TGTGCCAGCATGAGAGGGGGCGCTGGCTATGGCTACACCTTC. Its translation is CASMRGGAGYGYTF.

The V and J genes are TRBV9 and TRBJ2-1; TRBD2 might be the D (6 bases). Per germline, CDR1 SGDLS and CDR2 YYNGEE. The CDR3 spans 15 residues. V was trimmed by 0 bases and J by 9 bases, leaving 16 bases between them. CDR3 nucleotide sequence: TGTGCCAGCAGCGTAGAATGGACTACTAGTATTGAGCAGTTCTTC. The encoded protein is CASSVEWTTSIEQFF.

This clone turned up a few times. The gene calls are TRBV13 and TRBJ1-4, with D possibly matching TRBD1 (6 bases). The CDR3 length is 13 residues. The germline V gene encodes CDR1 PRHDT and CDR2 FYEKMQ (reference sequence). Trimming took off 8 bases at V and 4 bases at J, with 11 bases between the two ends. The CDR3 protein is CASGTRINEKLFF. The CDR3 DNA follows: TGTGCCAGCGGGACACGGATTAATGAAAAACTGTTTTTT.

The chain has TRBV28 and TRBJ2-5; the D gene is possibly TRBD2 (6 bases). The CDR3 consists of 15 residues. Trimming cost V 5 bases and J 4 bases, with 17 bases left between them. CDR1 is MDHEN, CDR2 SYDVKM, per germline. CDR3 in amino acids: CASSLLGLTGETQYF. In DNA, the CDR3 is TGTGCCAGCAGTCTACTCGGACTAACTGGAGAGACCCAGTACTTC.

The chain couples TRBV19 to TRBJ1-5; 7 bases match TRBD1. Germline V gene sequence: CDR1 LNHDA, CDR2 SQIVND (reference sequence). CDR3 length: 19 amino acids. V dropped 5 bases and J dropped 1; count of bases not matched to a gene: 17. The CDR3 region is CASSPRQGAPWPSNQPQHF. The DNA of the CDR3 is TGTGCCAGTAGTCCTAGACAGGGTGCACCTTGGCCGAGCAATCAGCCCCAGCATTTT.

The rearrangement links TRBV4-1 to TRBJ2-3; 12 bases line up with TRBD2. V was pared by 6 bases and J by 1 base, with 14 bases of the junction left unmatched. The CDR3 is made up of 19 amino acids. Per germline, CDR1 MGHRA and CDR2 YSYEKL. The CDR3 nucleotides read TGCGCCAGCAGTAAAACGCGGCTAGCGGGGGGGTCCCGCACAGATACGCAGTATTTT. It encodes CASSKTRLAGGSRTDTQYF.

The gene calls are TRBV11-3 and TRBJ2-7, with 7 bases aligning to TRBD1. Germline CDR1 reads SGHNT; CDR2 reads YENEEA. The CDR3 consists of 15 residues. V lost 1 base to trimming and J lost 2 bases; unmatched junction nucleotides: 5. The CDR3 spells CASSLGTGTAYEQYF. CDR3 bases: TGTGCCAGCAGCTTAGGGACCGGGACAGCCTACGAGCAGTACTTC.

The rearrangement links TRBV11-3 to TRBJ2-1; 9 bases agree with TRBD2. Germline lookup yields CDR1 SGHNT and CDR2 YENEEA. This CDR3 region has 16 residues. V trimming: 5 bases; J trimming: 9 bases; junction bases outside the gene matches: 14. CDR3 residues: CASSPGGGRAASEQFF. The CDR3 DNA follows: TGTGCCAGCAGCCCCGGCGGCGGGAGGGCCGCTTCTGAGCAGTTCTTC.

The chain combines TRBV7-9 with TRBJ2-3, with TRBD2 matching over 11 bases. Germline assignment: CDR1 SEHNR and CDR2 FQNEAQ (reference sequence). V gave up 5 bases and J gave up 1 base; unmatched junction bases: 2. The CDR3 totals 15 residues. CDR3 nucleotide sequence: TGTGCCAGCAGCCAGGGACTAGCGGGCACAGATACGCAGTATTTT. The encoded protein is CASSQGLAGTDTQYF.

V is TRBV28 and J is TRBJ1-1; 8 nucleotides match TRBD1. The CDR3 is made up of 14 amino acids. Germline V CDR1 and CDR2: MDHEN, SYDVKM. With V trimmed by 7 bases and J by 4 bases, 8 bases remained unmatched. CDR3 in amino acids: CASKDPQGATEAFF. As DNA, the CDR3 is TGTGCCAGCAAAGATCCCCAGGGGGCCACTGAAGCTTTCTTT.